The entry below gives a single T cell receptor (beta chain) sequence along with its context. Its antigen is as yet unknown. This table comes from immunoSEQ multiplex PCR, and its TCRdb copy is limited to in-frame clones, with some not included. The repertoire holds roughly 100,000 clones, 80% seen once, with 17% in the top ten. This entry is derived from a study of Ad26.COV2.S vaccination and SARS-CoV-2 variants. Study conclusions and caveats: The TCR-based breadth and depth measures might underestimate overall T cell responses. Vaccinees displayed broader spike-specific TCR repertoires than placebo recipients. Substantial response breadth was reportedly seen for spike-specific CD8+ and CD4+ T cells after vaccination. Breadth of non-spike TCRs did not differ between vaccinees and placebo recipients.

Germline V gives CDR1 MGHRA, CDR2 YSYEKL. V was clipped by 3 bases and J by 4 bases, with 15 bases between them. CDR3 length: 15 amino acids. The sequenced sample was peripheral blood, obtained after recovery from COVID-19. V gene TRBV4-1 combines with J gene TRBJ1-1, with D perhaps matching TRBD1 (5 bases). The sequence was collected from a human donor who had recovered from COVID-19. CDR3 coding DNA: TGCGCCAGCAGCCAGGGTTCCTTGAGGGGCACTGAAGCTTTCTTT. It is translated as CASSQGSLRGTEAFF.